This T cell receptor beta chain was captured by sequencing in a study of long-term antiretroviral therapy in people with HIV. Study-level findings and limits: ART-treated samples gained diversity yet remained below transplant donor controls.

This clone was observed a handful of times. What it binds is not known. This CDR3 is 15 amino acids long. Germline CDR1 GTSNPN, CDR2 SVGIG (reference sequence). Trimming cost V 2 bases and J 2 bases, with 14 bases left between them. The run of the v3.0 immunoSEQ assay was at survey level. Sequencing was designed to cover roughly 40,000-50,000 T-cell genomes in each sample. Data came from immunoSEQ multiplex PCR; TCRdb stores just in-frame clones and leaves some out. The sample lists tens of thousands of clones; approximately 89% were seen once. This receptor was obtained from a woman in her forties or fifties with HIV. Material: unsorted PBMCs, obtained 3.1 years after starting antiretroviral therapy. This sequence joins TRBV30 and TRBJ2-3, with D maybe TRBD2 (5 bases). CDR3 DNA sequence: TGTGCCTGGAGTCCCCTAGGAGACTACACAGATACGCAGTATTTT. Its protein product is CAWSPLGDYTDTQYF.